The rows below give T cell receptor beta chains drawn from one sample of a study of cytomegalovirus exposure and HLA in healthy donors. Assay used: immunoSEQ multiplex PCR; TCRdb lists only in-frame clones, some missing. The table shows 90,000 to 110,000 clones, with roughly 80% occurring only once. The sample consisted of PBMCs. Receptors were obtained from a man aged 25 to 45 in good health and CMV-seropositive. Both conserved end residues are part of each CDR3. The D gene is left open where the match is weak. Expanded clones get a size class; other rows say once, few or many, or leave the size out.

V	J	size	D	length	CDR3	DNA
TRBV7-2	TRBJ2-5	NA	NA	13	CASSLVRQETQYF	TGTGCCAGCAGCTTAGTCAGACAAGAGACCCAGTACTTC
TRBV6-4	TRBJ2-2	NA	TRBD1	14	CASSDSQGAGELFF	TGTGCCAGCAGTGACTCACAGGGGGCCGGGGAGCTGTTTTTT
TRBV2	TRBJ2-3	NA	TRBD1	14	CASGWDRGSDTQYF	TGTGCCAGCGGTTGGGACAGGGGGTCAGATACGCAGTATTTT
TRBV29-1	TRBJ2-3	NA	TRBD2	13	CSVRGGGTDTQYF	TGCAGCGTTCGCGGGGGGGGCACAGATACGCAGTATTTT
TRBV7-9	TRBJ1-1	once	NA	13	CASSGYREPEAFF	TGTGCCAGCAGCGGGTACAGGGAGCCTGAAGCTTTCTTT
TRBV4-1	TRBJ1-6	NA	NA	16	CASSQGASSYNSPLHF	TGCGCCAGCAGCCAAGGGGCGAGCTCCTATAATTCACCCCTCCACTTT
TRBV10-3	TRBJ2-2	once	TRBD1	15	CAISGDRGATGELFF	TGTGCCATCAGTGGGGACAGGGGCGCCACCGGGGAGCTGTTTTTT
TRBV9	TRBJ2-5	NA	TRBD2	14	CASSVAGGGETQYF	TGTGCCAGCAGCGTAGCGGGGGGTGGGGAGACCCAGTACTTC
TRBV29-1	TRBJ1-2	few	NA	15	CSVDLRGRGIRGYTF	TGCAGCGTTGACCTCCGGGGGAGGGGAATCCGGGGCTACACCTTC
TRBV7-9	TRBJ1-2	NA	TRBD1	15	CASSRGTGGDGGYTF	TGTGCCAGCAGCCGAGGGACAGGGGGCGATGGAGGCTACACCTTC
TRBV18	TRBJ2-2	NA	NA	15	CASSPMATDTGELFF	TGTGCCAGCTCACCCATGGCGACTGACACCGGGGAGCTGTTTTTT
TRBV11-2	TRBJ2-5	once	TRBD2	17	CASSSGLAGGLSETQYF	TGTGCCAGCAGCTCGGGACTAGCGGGGGGGCTATCAGAGACCCAGTACTTC
TRBV6-5	TRBJ1-1	few	NA	11	CASGGTREAFF	TGTGCCAGCGGGGGCACTAGGGAAGCTTTCTTT
TRBV4-1	TRBJ2-3	NA	TRBD1	16	CASSQRDRGMTDTQYF	TGCGCCAGCAGCCAGAGGGACAGGGGGATGACAGATACGCAGTATTTT
TRBV29-1	TRBJ1-2	NA	NA	14	CSATGTPPAYGYTF	TGCAGCGCCACCGGGACACCACCTGCCTATGGCTACACCTTC
TRBV5-1	TRBJ2-7	NA	NA	13	CASSLETGSEQYF	TGCGCCAGCAGCTTGGAGACAGGCAGCGAGCAGTACTTC
TRBV7-3	TRBJ2-6	NA	NA	17	CASSLEAASSGANVLTF	TGTGCCAGCAGCTTAGAGGCCGCCAGCTCTGGGGCCAACGTCCTGACTTTC
TRBV28	TRBJ1-1	NA	NA	16	CASSSPRGGANTEAFF	TGTGCCAGCAGTTCCCCCCGGGGGGGCGCGAACACTGAAGCTTTCTTT
TRBV10-3	TRBJ2-1	NA	NA	15	CAIRAGGGSHNEQFF	TGTGCCATCAGGGCAGGTGGTGGGTCGCACAATGAGCAGTTCTTC
TRBV6-4	TRBJ1-1	NA	NA	13	CASSVSVNTEAFF	TGTGCCAGCAGCGTCTCGGTGAACACTGAAGCTTTCTTT
TRBV2	TRBJ2-2	NA	NA	14	CASSEWRGAGELFF	TGTGCCAGCAGTGAATGGAGGGGAGCCGGGGAGCTGTTTTTT
TRBV19	TRBJ2-2	NA	TRBD1	15	CASTSPRDRVGELFF	TGTGCCAGTACCTCACCCCGGGACAGGGTCGGGGAGCTGTTTTTT
TRBV5-1	TRBJ2-3	NA	NA	12	CASSEPGDTQYF	TGCGCCAGCAGCGAGCCAGGGGATACGCAGTATTTT
TRBV30	TRBJ2-2	NA	TRBD2	15	CAWSVAGGHTGELFF	TGTGCCTGGAGTGTAGCGGGGGGGCACACCGGGGAGCTGTTTTTT
TRBV19	TRBJ2-5	NA	NA	13	CASSSQRKETQYF	TGTGCCAGTAGTAGTCAGCGTAAAGAGACCCAGTACTTC
TRBV7-9	TRBJ1-5	NA	NA	11	CASSEPGPQHF	TGTGCCAGCAGCGAGCCTGGGCCCCAGCATTTT